The present TCR beta chain was sequenced within a study of beta chain features in type 1 diabetes. Broader study findings: Still unanswered here is whether HLA type influences TCRB rearrangement.

One heparinised blood draw averaging around 100 mL was given by each donor. Each sorted fraction was over 95% pure. Of the isolated RNA, all was reverse transcribed, and so the sequenced material was expressed TCRB transcripts. Naive, central memory and regulatory T cell samples produced a mean of roughly 3.9 million reads. Produced via immunoSEQ multiplex PCR; TCRdb's table is partial and in-frame only. The sample includes 150,000 or so clones, 40% to 55% seen only once; the top ten take 0.42%. The CDR3 length is 13 residues. The V end lost 4 bases, the J end lost 4 bases, and 8 bases lay between the germline ends. Looked up from germline, CDR1 is SGHNT and CDR2 is YYREEE (reference sequence). This clone was counted between two and nine times. Antigen unknown.

This receptor was obtained from a young man in good health. Material for sequencing was Tregs from blood. The rearrangement uses TRBV5-4 and TRBJ2-2; D is perhaps TRBD1 (6 bases). For the CDR3, the DNA is TGTGCCAGCAGCACGGACAGCACCGGGGAGCTGTTTTTT. Translating it yields CASSTDSTGELFF.